Included here is one T cell receptor beta chain sequence, with context. The sample belongs to a study of blood T cell repertoires in COVID-19. Study as a whole: Samples representing acute and convalescent COVID-19 were sourced from the United States, Italy and Spain. In each case, the material was cDNA or gDNA derived from T cells, B-cell-depleted T cells, or PBMCs.

In the original analysis: Counts of nucleated cells, estimated from reference gene primer amplification, were obtained. Sequencing was performed with immunoSEQ multiplex PCR; in TCRdb, only in-frame clones are kept and a portion is missing. The V and J calls and the clone size are those of that table, but D and trimming were determined from the DNA. The table records approximately 120,000 clones, about 78% of them present only once. This TCR was sampled from a human donor in a cohort sampled during active or convalescent COVID-19. Material for sequencing was peripheral blood.

The CDR3 loop is CASRPGNSGNTIYF. The CDR3 nucleotides read TGTGCCAGCAGACCGGGGAACTCTGGAAACACCATATATTTT. V and J are TRBV28 and TRBJ1-3; no clear D gene. Germline V gives CDR1 MDHEN, CDR2 SYDVKM. The V end was cut by 6 bases, the J end by 0 bases, with 9 bases between. CDR3 length: 14 amino acids.